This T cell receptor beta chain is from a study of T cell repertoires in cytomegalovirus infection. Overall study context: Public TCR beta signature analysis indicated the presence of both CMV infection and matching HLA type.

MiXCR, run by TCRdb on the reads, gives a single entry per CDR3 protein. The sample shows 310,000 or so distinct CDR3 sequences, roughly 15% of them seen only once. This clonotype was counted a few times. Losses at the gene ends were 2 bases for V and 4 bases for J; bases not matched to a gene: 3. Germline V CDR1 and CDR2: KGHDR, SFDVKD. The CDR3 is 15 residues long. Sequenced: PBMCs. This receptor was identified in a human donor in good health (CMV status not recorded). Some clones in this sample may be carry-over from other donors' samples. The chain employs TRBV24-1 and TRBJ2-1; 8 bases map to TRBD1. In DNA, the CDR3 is TGTGCCACCAGTGATTCCCGGACAGGGTACAATGAGCAGTTCTTC. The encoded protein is CATSDSRTGYNEQFF.